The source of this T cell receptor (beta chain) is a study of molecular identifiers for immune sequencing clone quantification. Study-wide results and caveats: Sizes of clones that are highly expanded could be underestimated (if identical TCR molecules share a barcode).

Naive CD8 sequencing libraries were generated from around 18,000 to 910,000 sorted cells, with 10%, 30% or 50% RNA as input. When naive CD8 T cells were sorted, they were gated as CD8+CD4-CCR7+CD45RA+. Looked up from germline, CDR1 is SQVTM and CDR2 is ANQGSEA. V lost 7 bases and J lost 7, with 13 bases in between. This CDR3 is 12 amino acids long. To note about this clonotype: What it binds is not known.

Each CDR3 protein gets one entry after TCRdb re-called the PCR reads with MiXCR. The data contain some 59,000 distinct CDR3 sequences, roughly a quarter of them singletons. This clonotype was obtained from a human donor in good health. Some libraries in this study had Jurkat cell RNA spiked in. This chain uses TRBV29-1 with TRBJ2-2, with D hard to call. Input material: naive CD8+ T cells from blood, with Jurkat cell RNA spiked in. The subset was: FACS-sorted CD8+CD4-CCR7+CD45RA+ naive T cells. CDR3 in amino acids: CSAAVVGGELFF. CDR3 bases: TGCAGCGCCGCGGTGGTCGGCGGGGAGCTGTTTTTT.